These 6 T cell receptor beta chains originate from one sample sequenced in a study of shared clonotypes between healthy human individuals. Clones were sequenced by immunoSEQ multiplex PCR, and TCRdb holds only the in-frame ones, with some missing. The sample holds a few million clones, under 95% seen once. Input material: naive CD4+ T cells from PBMCs. Specified subset: CD45RA+ positively selected. These TCRs come from a man between 18 and 29 years old in good health. Some clones in this sample may be carry-over from other donors' samples.

The V and J genes are TRBV10-3 and TRBJ2-3; a weak D match, TRBD2 (5 bases). The CDR3 totals 16 residues. The germline V and J ends were trimmed by 0 bases and 0 bases, with 10 bases remaining between them. The germline gives CDR1 ENHRY, CDR2 SYGVKD. The chain's CDR3 is CAISESSGDSTDTQYF. CDR3 coding DNA: TGTGCCATCAGTGAGTCGTCCGGGGATAGCACAGATACGCAGTATTTT.

The V gene is TRBV7-9, the J gene TRBJ1-4, with D hard to call. The germline V and J ends were trimmed by 7 bases and 4 bases, with 13 bases remaining between them. The germline V gene has CDR1 SEHNR and CDR2 FQNEAQ (reference sequence). This CDR3 is built from 14 residues. Written as DNA, the CDR3 is TGTGCCAGCACCCTCGGAGGGTTTAATGAAAAACTGTTTTTT. It codes for CASTLGGFNEKLFF.

This chain uses TRBV7-8 with TRBJ2-5; 10 bases fit TRBD2. The CDR3 runs 16 residues. Germline V gene lookup returns CDR1 SGHVS and CDR2 FQNEAQ. J lost 7 bases, V lost 1 base, and 9 bases had no gene match. The CDR3 loop is CASSLEASGRGGTQYF. The DNA for the CDR3 is TGTGCCAGCAGCTTAGAGGCTAGCGGGAGAGGAGGGACCCAGTACTTC.

The CDR3 sequence: CASSPDEAWGVTETQYF. In DNA, the CDR3 is TGTGCCAGCAGCCCAGACGAGGCATGGGGAGTTACAGAGACCCAGTACTTC. J is TRBJ2-5 and V is TRBV7-6; D is perhaps TRBD2 (5 bases). Germline CDR1 SGHVS, CDR2 FNYEAQ. The CDR3 is 17 residues long. V was cut by 5 bases and J by 4 bases, with 23 bases left in between.

This rearrangement joins TRBV27 to TRBJ2-2; 10 positions match TRBD1. With V trimmed by 5 bases and J by 4 bases, 1 base remained unmatched. CDR3 length equals 14 residues. Germline-derived CDR1 and CDR2 are MNHEY and SMNVEV (reference sequence). The CDR3 DNA reads TGTGCCAGCAGTCGACAGGGGGCCACCGGGGAGCTGTTTTTT. It yields the protein CASSRQGATGELFF.

V is TRBV5-4 and J is TRBJ2-1; TRBD2 agrees at 8 bases. V trimming: 1 base; J trimming: 9 bases; junction bases outside the gene matches: 6. The CDR3 has 14 residues. Germline CDR1 reads SGHNT; CDR2 reads YYREEE (reference sequence). This CDR3 is CASSLNGRAVEQFF. CDR3 in DNA: TGTGCCAGCAGCTTGAACGGGAGGGCGGTTGAGCAGTTCTTC.